This T cell receptor beta chain was profiled in a study of shared clonotypes between healthy human individuals. The study's findings and limits: In having few donors, the study represented limited genetic and exposure-history diversity.

V lost 4 bases and J lost 9; bases outside the gene matches: 7. CDR3 size: 13 residues. Germline lookup yields CDR1 MNHNS and CDR2 SASEGT. The protocol was immunoSEQ multiplex PCR, while the TCRdb copy is restricted to in-frame clones and leaves out a portion. The sample holds about 1.5 million clones; around 97% are singletons and the top ten take about 1%. As to this clone: The antigen is unknown.

The sample comprised naive CD4+ T cells sorted from blood. Subset specified: CD45RA+ positively selected. The sequence was obtained from a man younger than 40 in good health. The chain couples TRBV6-1 to TRBJ2-7; TRBD2 agrees at 9 bases. CDR3 in amino acids: CASSGSGSHPQYF. CDR3 sequence (DNA): TGTGCCAGCAGTGGTAGCGGGAGCCACCCGCAGTACTTC.